These T cell receptor beta chains were read from a single sample in a study of cytomegalovirus exposure and HLA in healthy donors. Here immunoSEQ multiplex PCR was the method, and the copy in TCRdb shows in-frame clones only, minus some. The sample has approximately 89,000 clones, roughly 80% seen once. The source material was PBMCs. Receptors originate from a man younger than 45 in good health and CMV-seronegative. CDR3s include the opening cysteine and the closing phenylalanine or tryptophan. Fields, in order: V gene, J gene, clone size, D gene, CDR3 DNA, CDR3 protein. The D gene is left open where the match is weak. Some rows have no size entry. The others give once, few or many, or a class for an expanded clone.

v_gene: TRBV7-9; j_gene: TRBJ2-3; abundance: few; d_gene: -; CDR3nt: TGTGCCAGCAGCTTATTCGAGGGTCCAGATACGCAGTATTTT; CDR3aa: CASSLFEGPDTQYF
v_gene: TRBV7-9; j_gene: TRBJ1-1; abundance: -; d_gene: -; CDR3nt: TGTGCCAGCAGCTTAATTGGGGCAGCTTTCTTT; CDR3aa: CASSLIGAAFF
v_gene: TRBV19; j_gene: TRBJ1-5; abundance: -; d_gene: TRBD1; CDR3nt: TGTGCCAGTAGTAGACAGGGGAATCAGCCCCAGCATTTT; CDR3aa: CASSRQGNQPQHF
v_gene: TRBV9; j_gene: TRBJ2-3; abundance: -; d_gene: -; CDR3nt: TGTGCCAGCAGCCGGGGGACTAGCACAGATACGCAGTATTTT; CDR3aa: CASSRGTSTDTQYF
v_gene: TRBV4-2; j_gene: TRBJ2-1; abundance: -; d_gene: TRBD2; CDR3nt: TGTGCCAGCAGCCCAGGACTAGCGGGGCGCGATGAGCAGTTCTTC; CDR3aa: CASSPGLAGRDEQFF
v_gene: TRBV2; j_gene: TRBJ1-5; abundance: -; d_gene: -; CDR3nt: TGTGCCAGCAGTGTCGGGTTAGCTGCTACGCAGCCCCAGCATTTT; CDR3aa: CASSVGLAATQPQHF
v_gene: TRBV7-9; j_gene: TRBJ2-7; abundance: -; d_gene: TRBD2; CDR3nt: TGTGCCAGCAGCTTGGGACTAGCGGGGGATGGCGAGCAGTACTTC; CDR3aa: CASSLGLAGDGEQYF
v_gene: TRBV6-6; j_gene: TRBJ2-5; abundance: once; d_gene: -; CDR3nt: TGTGCCAGCAGTTACTCAGGGGTGGGAGAGACCCAGTACTTC; CDR3aa: CASSYSGVGETQYF
v_gene: TRBV6-1; j_gene: TRBJ1-1; abundance: -; d_gene: -; CDR3nt: TGTGCCGCTGCCAGGGGTATGAACACTGAAGCTTTCTTT; CDR3aa: CAAARGMNTEAFF
v_gene: TRBV19; j_gene: TRBJ1-2; abundance: -; d_gene: TRBD1; CDR3nt: TGTGCCAGCAAAAGACAGGGCGTCTATGGCTACACCTTC; CDR3aa: CASKRQGVYGYTF
v_gene: TRBV4-2; j_gene: TRBJ1-2; abundance: -; d_gene: TRBD1; CDR3nt: TGTGCCAGCAGCCAAGGGGACAGGGGAAACTATGGCTACACCTTC; CDR3aa: CASSQGDRGNYGYTF
v_gene: TRBV11-3; j_gene: TRBJ2-7; abundance: few; d_gene: TRBD1; CDR3nt: TGTGCCAGCAGCCCCGGGACAGGCTCCTCCTACGAGCAGTACTTC; CDR3aa: CASSPGTGSSYEQYF
v_gene: TRBV7-8; j_gene: TRBJ1-1; abundance: -; d_gene: -; CDR3nt: TGTGCCAGCAGCACAGGCCTGAACACTGAAGCTTTCTTT; CDR3aa: CASSTGLNTEAFF
v_gene: TRBV28; j_gene: TRBJ1-3; abundance: few; d_gene: TRBD1; CDR3nt: TGTGCCAGCAGTTTCTCGGACAGGGTGGTAAACACCATATATTTT; CDR3aa: CASSFSDRVVNTIYF
v_gene: TRBV27; j_gene: TRBJ2-1; abundance: once; d_gene: -; CDR3nt: TGTGCCAGCAGCAGCCGCGGGGCCTACAATGAGCAGTTCTTC; CDR3aa: CASSSRGAYNEQFF
v_gene: TRBV27; j_gene: TRBJ1-2; abundance: -; d_gene: -; CDR3nt: TGTGCCAGCAGTTTATCTCCGGGAAACTATGGCTACACCTTC; CDR3aa: CASSLSPGNYGYTF
v_gene: TRBV2; j_gene: TRBJ1-1; abundance: -; d_gene: -; CDR3nt: TGTGCCAGCAGTGCCAGACAGAAGAACACTGAAGCTTTCTTT; CDR3aa: CASSARQKNTEAFF
v_gene: TRBV30; j_gene: TRBJ1-2; abundance: few; d_gene: TRBD1; CDR3nt: TGTGCCTCCCGGGGCTCAAGACAGGGTAACTATGGCTACACCTTC; CDR3aa: CASRGSRQGNYGYTF
v_gene: TRBV4-3; j_gene: TRBJ2-3; abundance: -; d_gene: -; CDR3nt: TGCGCCAGCAGCCCCTTCCATTCGGGAGATACGCAGTATTTT; CDR3aa: CASSPFHSGDTQYF
v_gene: TRBV5-8; j_gene: TRBJ1-1; abundance: -; d_gene: -; CDR3nt: TGTGCCAGCGCTGGGGCATTCGCGACTGAAGCTTTCTTT; CDR3aa: CASAGAFATEAFF
v_gene: TRBV6-5; j_gene: TRBJ1-1; abundance: few; d_gene: -; CDR3nt: TGTGCCAGCAGTTACGGGGAGGACACTGAAGCTTTCTTT; CDR3aa: CASSYGEDTEAFF
v_gene: TRBV11-2; j_gene: TRBJ2-2; abundance: -; d_gene: TRBD1; CDR3nt: TGTGCCAGCAGCTTCACAGGGGGCACGAACACCGGGGAGCTGTTTTTT; CDR3aa: CASSFTGGTNTGELFF
v_gene: TRBV6-1; j_gene: TRBJ1-2; abundance: -; d_gene: -; CDR3nt: TGTGCCAGCAGTGGCAGGGCGGCCGGTTATGGCTACACCTTC; CDR3aa: CASSGRAAGYGYTF
v_gene: TRBV7-9; j_gene: TRBJ1-4; abundance: -; d_gene: TRBD1; CDR3nt: TGTTCCAGCACCCCGGGACAGGAATATGGAAAACTGTTTTTT; CDR3aa: CSSTPGQEYGKLFF
v_gene: TRBV9; j_gene: TRBJ1-5; abundance: -; d_gene: -; CDR3nt: TGTGCCAGCAGCGTATCTGCAGGGATCGATCAGCCCCAGCATTTT; CDR3aa: CASSVSAGIDQPQHF
v_gene: TRBV6-6; j_gene: TRBJ1-1; abundance: -; d_gene: -; CDR3nt: TGTGCCAGCAGTTTCGACAGTCCGACTGAAGCTTTCTTT; CDR3aa: CASSFDSPTEAFF
v_gene: TRBV27; j_gene: TRBJ2-1; abundance: -; d_gene: -; CDR3nt: TGTGCCAGCAAAGAGGCGACTGAGCAGTTCTTC; CDR3aa: CASKEATEQFF
v_gene: TRBV6-5; j_gene: TRBJ1-1; abundance: few; d_gene: -; CDR3nt: TGTGCCAGCAGTTACCAAGGCGGCGAAGCTTTCTTT; CDR3aa: CASSYQGGEAFF
v_gene: TRBV5-6; j_gene: TRBJ1-1; abundance: -; d_gene: -; CDR3nt: TGTGCCAGCAGCTTGGTCCGGGACTCTAAGATGAACACTGAAGCTTTCTTT; CDR3aa: CASSLVRDSKMNTEAFF
v_gene: TRBV7-2; j_gene: TRBJ2-7; abundance: -; d_gene: TRBD1; CDR3nt: TGTGCCAGCAGCTTAGTGGGGACAGGTATTGGGGGTGCCTACGAGCAGTACTTC; CDR3aa: CASSLVGTGIGGAYEQYF
v_gene: TRBV18; j_gene: TRBJ2-2; abundance: -; d_gene: -; CDR3nt: TGTGCCAGCTCACGATACACAGGGTCCGGGGAGCTGTTTTTT; CDR3aa: CASSRYTGSGELFF
v_gene: TRBV10-3; j_gene: TRBJ1-1; abundance: once; d_gene: -; CDR3nt: TGTGCCATCACCCGGAGCGTCCTGAGGAACACTGAAGCTTTCTTT; CDR3aa: CAITRSVLRNTEAFF
v_gene: TRBV7-2; j_gene: TRBJ1-6; abundance: few; d_gene: -; CDR3nt: TGTGCCAGCAGCCCCCAGTCGGGGGAATCACCCCTCCACTTT; CDR3aa: CASSPQSGESPLHF
v_gene: TRBV30; j_gene: TRBJ2-7; abundance: -; d_gene: TRBD2; CDR3nt: TGTGCCTGGAGTGTATTGCTAGCGGGGGACAGCTCCTACGAGCAGTACTTC; CDR3aa: CAWSVLLAGDSSYEQYF
v_gene: TRBV5-4; j_gene: TRBJ2-1; abundance: -; d_gene: TRBD1; CDR3nt: TGTGCCAGCAGCTTGGCCTTAGGACAGGGGGGCTACAATGAGCAGTTCTTC; CDR3aa: CASSLALGQGGYNEQFF
v_gene: TRBV5-1; j_gene: TRBJ2-7; abundance: few; d_gene: TRBD2; CDR3nt: TGCGCCAGCAGCTTGGGGACTAGCGGGAGGTTCGACGAGCAGTACTTC; CDR3aa: CASSLGTSGRFDEQYF
v_gene: TRBV18; j_gene: TRBJ1-5; abundance: -; d_gene: TRBD1; CDR3nt: TGTGCCAGCTCACCCGACAGGGGACGGGGCAATCAGCCCCAGCATTTT; CDR3aa: CASSPDRGRGNQPQHF
v_gene: TRBV7-8; j_gene: TRBJ2-1; abundance: -; d_gene: TRBD2; CDR3nt: TGTGCCAGCAGCTTACCGACTAGCGGAGGGAGCTCCTACAATGAGCAGTTCTTC; CDR3aa: CASSLPTSGGSSYNEQFF
v_gene: TRBV14; j_gene: TRBJ2-5; abundance: -; d_gene: -; CDR3nt: TGTGCCAGCAGCCAACTCCCAGTGGTGGAGACCCAGTACTTC; CDR3aa: CASSQLPVVETQYF
v_gene: TRBV18; j_gene: TRBJ1-2; abundance: few; d_gene: -; CDR3nt: TGTGCCAGCTCACCTTCGGACGGGGCTAACTATGGCTACACCTTC; CDR3aa: CASSPSDGANYGYTF
v_gene: TRBV6-1; j_gene: TRBJ2-5; abundance: -; d_gene: TRBD1; CDR3nt: TGTGCCAGCAGTGATAGGACAGGCCCTTTAACGTACCAAGAGACCCAGTACTTC; CDR3aa: CASSDRTGPLTYQETQYF
v_gene: TRBV7-9; j_gene: TRBJ1-1; abundance: -; d_gene: TRBD1; CDR3nt: TGTGCCAGCAGCCAGGGGGTGGAAGCTTTCTTT; CDR3aa: CASSQGVEAFF
v_gene: TRBV7-6; j_gene: TRBJ1-3; abundance: -; d_gene: -; CDR3nt: TGTGCCAGCAGCGCCCTCAGGGACACCATGTATTTT; CDR3aa: CASSALRDTMYF